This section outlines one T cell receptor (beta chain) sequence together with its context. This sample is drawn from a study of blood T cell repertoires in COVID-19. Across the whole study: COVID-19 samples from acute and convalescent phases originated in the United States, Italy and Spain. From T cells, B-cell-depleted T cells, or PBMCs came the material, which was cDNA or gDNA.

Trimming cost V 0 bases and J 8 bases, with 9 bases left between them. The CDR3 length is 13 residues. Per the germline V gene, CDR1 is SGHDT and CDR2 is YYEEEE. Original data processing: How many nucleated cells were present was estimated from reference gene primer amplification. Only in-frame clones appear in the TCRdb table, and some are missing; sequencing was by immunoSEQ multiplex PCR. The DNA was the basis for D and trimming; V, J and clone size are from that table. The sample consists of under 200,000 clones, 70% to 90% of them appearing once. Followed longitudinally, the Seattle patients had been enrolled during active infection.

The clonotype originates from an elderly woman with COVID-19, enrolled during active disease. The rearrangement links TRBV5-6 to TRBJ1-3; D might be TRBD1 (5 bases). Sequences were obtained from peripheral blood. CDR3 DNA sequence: TGTGCCAGCAGCTTGGCGGGGGAGGACACCATATATTTT. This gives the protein CASSLAGEDTIYF.